The present T cell receptor (beta chain) was sequenced within a study of tumor and adjacent non-tumor tissue in lung cancer. As to this clonotype: The conserved phenylalanine or tryptophan is not found at the CDR3 terminus, so this likely reflects a read error.

TCRbeta libraries were built with three rounds of nested PCR, modified from ARM-PCR. TCRdb processed the multiplex PCR reads anew with MiXCR; each CDR3 protein has one entry. The sample consists of 60,000 to 85,000 distinct CDR3 sequences, around 78% of them appearing once. The template was RNA from unsorted bulk tissue. Newly diagnosed lung cancer patients had thoracic surgery in China, August–November 2014, without prior chemotherapy. This TCR came from a man aged 60 to 75 with non-small cell lung cancer. Material: lung tumor tissue.

The CDR3 nucleotides are TGCGCCAGCAGCTTGGATAGCTGGAGACCTACCGGGGAGCTGTTTTAT. This codes for CASSLDSWRPTGELFY. The chain combines TRBV5-1 with TRBJ2-2; D gene unclear. The length of the CDR3 is 16 residues. V was pared by 0 bases and J by 5 bases, with 14 bases between. The germline CDR1 and CDR2 sequences are SGHRS and YFSETQ.